The 5 T cell receptor beta chains reported below all come from one sample, sequenced in a study of blood T cell repertoires in COVID-19. Sequenced by immunoSEQ multiplex PCR; TCRdb stores in-frame clones only, minus some. The sample has roughly 280,000 clones, roughly 90% seen once. Sequencing input: peripheral blood. The receptors were gathered from a man between 25 and 39 years old with active or convalescent COVID-19.

The rearrangement uses TRBV7-9 and TRBJ2-7; TRBD2 matches at 7 bases. The CDR3 has 14 residues. CDR1 SEHNR and CDR2 FQNEAQ come from the germline V gene (reference sequence). V shed 3 bases and J 2 bases; nucleotides not matched to a gene: 4. The CDR3 is CASSLGGLTYEQYF. The CDR3 DNA reads as TGTGCCAGCAGCTTGGGGGGGTTAACCTACGAGCAGTACTTC.

The chain is built from TRBV10-1 and TRBJ2-3; D possibly corresponds to TRBD1 (6 bases). V lost 10 bases, J lost 4 bases, and 24 bases lay in between. Germline V gene data show CDR1 as WNHNN and CDR2 as SYGVQD (reference sequence). There are 16 residues in the CDR3. CDR3 nucleotide sequence: TGCGCCACCTCACTACAGAGACAGGCGAATCCAGATACGCAGTATTTT. Residues: CATSLQRQANPDTQYF.

The V call is TRBV14, the J call TRBJ1-3; the D is unclear. Deletions cut 5 bases from V and 0 bases from J, with 8 bases between. The CDR3 is made up of 14 amino acids. Germline V lookup: CDR1 SGHDN, CDR2 FVKESK. CDR3 nucleotide sequence: TGTGCCAGCAGCGGAGTCAGCTCTGGAAACACCATATATTTT. Residues: CASSGVSSGNTIYF.

This chain connects TRBV4-1 to TRBJ1-6; 7 bases match TRBD1. The germline gives CDR1 MGHRA, CDR2 YSYEKL. V dropped 0 bases and J dropped 6; count of bases not matched to a gene: 8. This CDR3 region has 17 residues. The CDR3 nucleotides are TGCGCCAGCAGCCAAGAATCCGCAGGGGGGTTTAATTCACCCCTCCACTTT. Amino acids: CASSQESAGGFNSPLHF.

The rearrangement links TRBV7-9 to TRBJ2-2, with TRBD2 as a possible D gene (5 bases). The CDR3 consists of 16 residues. The germline CDR1 and CDR2 sequences are SEHNR and FQNEAQ (reference sequence). Deletions cut 5 bases from V and 5 bases from J, with 18 bases between. The chain's CDR3 is CASSAGGSRWTGELFF. CDR3 in DNA: TGTGCCAGCAGCGCCGGCGGGTCTCGGTGGACCGGGGAGCTGTTTTTT.